A selection of T cell receptor beta chains follows, all from one sample in a study of blood T cell repertoires in COVID-19. TCRdb's table, derived via immunoSEQ multiplex PCR, lists solely in-frame clones and lacks some. This sample has 300,000 to 400,000 clones, with approximately 88% found just once. The sequencing sample was made of PBMCs or T cells enriched from blood (not recorded which). The receptor source for this set is a man in his thirties or forties who had recovered from COVID-19. CDR3s include the opening cysteine and the closing phenylalanine or tryptophan. Each record gives: V gene, clone size, D gene, J gene, CDR3 protein, CDR3 DNA. A D gene is named only where the DNA matches it firmly. Clone size is not always given. Where it is, it says once, few, many or a class for expanded clones.

V: TRBV4-1
size: .
D: TRBD2
J: TRBJ2-3
CDR3: CASSQGLAGGGTDTQYF
DNA: TGCGCCAGCAGCCAAGGACTAGCGGGGGGTGGCACAGATACGCAGTATTTT

V: TRBV21-1
size: .
D: .
J: TRBJ1-1
CDR3: CASSERGRVNTEAFF
DNA: TGTGCCAGCAGCGAAAGGGGGAGGGTGAACACTGAAGCTTTCTTT

V: TRBV18
size: .
D: .
J: TRBJ2-5
CDR3: CASSPPLQGGRETQYF
DNA: TGTGCCAGCTCACCACCTTTACAGGGAGGGAGAGAGACCCAGTACTTC

V: TRBV27
size: few
D: TRBD1
J: TRBJ1-6
CDR3: CASSFFTTTGDSPLHF
DNA: TGTGCCAGCAGTTTTTTCACGACGACAGGGGATTCACCCCTCCACTTT

V: TRBV7-9
size: .
D: TRBD1
J: TRBJ1-1
CDR3: CASSPTGTGTEAFF
DNA: TGTGCCAGCAGCCCGACCGGGACAGGGACTGAAGCTTTCTTT

V: TRBV3-1/TRBV3-2
size: once
D: TRBD1
J: TRBJ1-2
CDR3: CASSGSDRLNTF
DNA: TGTGCCAGCAGCGGCTCGGACAGGTTAAACACCTTC

V: TRBV27
size: few
D: .
J: TRBJ1-5
CDR3: CASSLGDSNQPQHF
DNA: TGTGCCAGCAGTTTAGGAGACAGTAATCAGCCCCAGCATTTT

V: TRBV5-4
size: once
D: TRBD1
J: TRBJ1-1
CDR3: CASSPGGGVTEAFF
DNA: TGTGCCAGCAGCCCAGGGGGCGGCGTCACTGAAGCTTTCTTT

V: TRBV19
size: .
D: TRBD1
J: TRBJ1-1
CDR3: CASSIGTVFTDTEAFF
DNA: TGTGCCAGTAGTATTGGGACAGTTTTTACTGACACTGAAGCTTTCTTT

V: TRBV3-1/TRBV3-2
size: .
D: TRBD2
J: TRBJ2-5
CDR3: CASSQGSSGGGQETQYF
DNA: TGTGCCAGCAGCCAAGGGTCTAGCGGGGGGGGCCAAGAGACCCAGTACTTC

V: TRBV28
size: .
D: .
J: TRBJ2-3
CDR3: CASTYGATDTQYF
DNA: TGTGCCAGTACATATGGAGCTACAGATACGCAGTATTTT

V: TRBV19
size: .
D: TRBD1
J: TRBJ1-1
CDR3: CASSIPYRGSKTEAFF
DNA: TGTGCCAGTAGTATTCCATACAGGGGTTCTAAGACTGAAGCTTTCTTT

V: TRBV5-8
size: .
D: .
J: TRBJ2-3
CDR3: CASSSMTASTDTQYF
DNA: TGTGCCAGCAGCTCTATGACAGCTAGCACAGATACGCAGTATTTT

V: TRBV30
size: few
D: .
J: TRBJ1-1
CDR3: CAWSQGMNTEAFF
DNA: TGTGCCTGGAGTCAGGGGATGAACACTGAAGCTTTCTTT

V: TRBV12-3/TRBV12-4
size: .
D: .
J: TRBJ1-2
CDR3: CASSSTTAGGYTF
DNA: TGTGCCAGCAGTTCGACGACGGCGGGCGGCTACACCTTC

V: TRBV20-1
size: .
D: .
J: TRBJ1-2
CDR3: CSAREFEGYTF
DNA: TGCAGTGCGCGGGAGTTCGAGGGCTACACCTTC

V: TRBV9
size: .
D: .
J: TRBJ1-6
CDR3: CASSVEAGSYNSPLHF
DNA: TGTGCCAGCAGCGTAGAAGCGGGCTCCTATAATTCACCCCTCCACTTT

V: TRBV4-2
size: .
D: TRBD2
J: TRBJ2-3
CDR3: CASSQDSLVAGSTDTQYF
DNA: TGTGCCAGCAGCCAAGACTCCCTCGTAGCGGGCAGCACAGATACGCAGTATTTT

V: TRBV11-2
size: .
D: .
J: TRBJ2-4
CDR3: CASSLVGGLGGNIQYF
DNA: TGTGCCAGCAGCTTAGTTGGAGGGCTGGGGGGAAACATTCAGTACTTC

V: TRBV7-9
size: .
D: .
J: TRBJ2-7
CDR3: CASSRVPYEQYF
DNA: TGTGCCAGCAGCCGGGTCCCCTACGAGCAGTACTTC

V: TRBV5-4
size: .
D: .
J: TRBJ1-1
CDR3: CASSLGQWTEAFF
DNA: TGTGCCAGCAGCTTAGGACAATGGACTGAAGCTTTCTTT

V: TRBV7-3
size: once
D: TRBD2
J: TRBJ2-1
CDR3: CASSRGTSRNNEQFF
DNA: TGTGCCAGCAGCCGCGGGACTAGCCGTAACAATGAGCAGTTCTTC

V: TRBV6-1
size: .
D: .
J: TRBJ1-4
CDR3: CASSEVQNEKLFF
DNA: TGTGCCAGCAGTGAAGTACAGAATGAAAAACTGTTTTTT

V: TRBV7-9
size: .
D: .
J: TRBJ1-2
CDR3: CASSLTEDSNYGYTF
DNA: TGTGCCAGCAGCTTAACGGAGGACTCTAACTATGGCTACACCTTC

V: TRBV6-4
size: once
D: .
J: TRBJ1-5
CDR3: CASSDSEGQPQHF
DNA: TGTGCCAGCAGTGACTCGGAGGGTCAGCCCCAGCATTTT

V: TRBV7-9
size: .
D: TRBD2
J: TRBJ2-5
CDR3: CASSLLAGGTDF
DNA: TGTGCCAGCAGCTTGCTAGCGGGGGGGACAGACTTC

V: TRBV28
size: .
D: TRBD1
J: TRBJ1-2
CDR3: CAIMDRNYGYTF
DNA: TGTGCCATTATGGACAGGAACTATGGCTACACCTTC

V: TRBV2
size: .
D: .
J: TRBJ2-1
CDR3: CASSTRNEQFF
DNA: TGTGCCAGCAGTACTCGGAATGAGCAGTTCTTC

V: TRBV28
size: .
D: .
J: TRBJ2-2
CDR3: CASSLSYREDTGELFF
DNA: TGTGCCAGCAGTTTATCCTACAGGGAAGACACCGGGGAGCTGTTTTTT

V: TRBV5-8
size: .
D: TRBD1
J: TRBJ1-3
CDR3: CASSLSGTGSNTIYF
DNA: TGTGCCAGCAGCTTATCCGGGACAGGGTCAAACACCATATATTTT

V: TRBV2
size: .
D: .
J: TRBJ1-5
CDR3: CASSERQTNQPQHF
DNA: TGTGCCAGCAGTGAGAGGCAAACCAATCAGCCCCAGCATTTT

V: TRBV5-1
size: .
D: TRBD2
J: TRBJ2-3
CDR3: CASSPRTSVSTDTQYF
DNA: TGCGCCAGCAGTCCCCGAACTAGCGTGTCCACAGATACGCAGTATTTT

V: TRBV3-1/TRBV3-2
size: .
D: .
J: TRBJ1-6
CDR3: CASSQAVTGSPLHF
DNA: TGTGCCAGCAGCCAAGCGGTAACGGGTTCACCCCTCCACTTT